The 29 T cell receptor beta chains below were found in one sample sequenced in a study of OX40 agonist ivuxolimab in advanced cancers. Libraries were made using the immunoSEQ multiplex PCR assay. TCRdb took this table from immuneACCESS and kept in-frame rearrangements with V and J called. Such tables lack part of the clones; where checked against another copy, unresolved V genes explain under half of the gap, and the rest is unexplained. For this sample there are fewer than 70,000 clones; roughly 84% appear just once. The ten largest account for approximately 1.5% of the sample. Material: CD4+ or CD8+ T cells sorted from blood, obtained in a trial of the OX40 agonist ivuxolimab. The receptors were gathered from an adult with an advanced solid tumor such as melanoma, head and neck, liver or kidney cancer.

This sequence joins TRBV7-2 and TRBJ1-2; TRBD1 aligns across 8 bases. J was trimmed by 6 bases and V by 5 bases; bases with no gene match: 5. The germline V gene has CDR1 SGHTA and CDR2 FQGNSA. CDR3 length: 13 residues. CDR3 in DNA: TGTGCCAGCAGCCTCGACAGGGGCGATGGCTACACCTTC. This translates into CASSLDRGDGYTF.

The chain joins TRBV6-5 to TRBJ2-3, with TRBD2 matching 8 bases. This CDR3 contains 15 residues. Trimming removed 6 bases from V and 3 bases from J; junction bases left unmatched: 8. Germline loops: CDR1 MNHEY, CDR2 SVGAGI. This chain's CDR3 is CASRRAGEGTDTQYF. The CDR3 nucleotides are TGTGCCAGCAGAAGAGCGGGAGAAGGTACAGATACGCAGTATTTT.

The V call is TRBV7-8, the J call TRBJ2-7; 7 bases agree with TRBD2. This CDR3 has 17 amino acids. Trimming at V came to 2 bases and at J to 2 bases, leaving 12 bases not matched to a gene. CDR1 and CDR2 (germline): SGHVS, FQNEAQ. CDR3 region: CASSLSSGPGGTYEQYF. The DNA of the CDR3 is TGTGCCAGCAGCTTAAGCAGCGGGCCGGGAGGCACCTACGAGCAGTACTTC.

This clone was recorded once. The V and J genes are TRBV6-1 and TRBJ2-1, with 8 bases fitting TRBD2. The germline gives CDR1 MNHNS, CDR2 SASEGT. CDR3 size: 14 residues. J was trimmed by 3 bases and V by 6 bases; bases with no gene match: 4. CDR3 sequence: CASSGAGGYNEQFF. CDR3 sequence (DNA): TGTGCCAGCAGCGGCGCGGGGGGCTACAATGAGCAGTTCTTC.

This chain joins TRBV9 and TRBJ1-1; D remains unclear. V shed 3 bases and J shed 7 bases, with 16 bases lying between them. Germline V lookup: CDR1 SGDLS, CDR2 YYNGEE. The CDR3 spans 14 residues. CDR3: CASSEIVEGDEAFF. The CDR3 DNA follows: TGTGCCAGCAGCGAAATAGTAGAGGGTGATGAAGCTTTCTTT.

The CDR3 DNA sequence: TGTGCCAGCAGTTTGGCGACTTATAGCAATCAGCCCCAGCATTTT. It codes for CASSLATYSNQPQHF. The genes are TRBV28 and TRBJ1-5; no definite D call. Germline CDR1 reads MDHEN; CDR2 reads SYDVKM. This CDR3 has 15 amino acids. Between the trimmed V and J ends, which lost 3 bases and 0 bases, there was a span of 9 bases.

The chain carries TRBV5-1 and TRBJ2-1; no firm D call. Deletions cut 7 bases from V and 3 bases from J, with 5 bases between. In germline, CDR1 is SGHRS, CDR2 YFSETQ. The CDR3 is 11 residues long. This CDR3 reads CASGYYNEQFF. The CDR3 DNA follows: TGCGCCAGCGGCTACTACAATGAGCAGTTCTTC.

The V and J genes are TRBV7-8 and TRBJ2-3, with D tentatively TRBD2 (6 bases). Germline V gene lookup returns CDR1 SGHVS and CDR2 FQNEAQ. The V gene lost 3 bases and the J gene lost 3 bases, with 13 bases spanning the gap. CDR3 length: 15 amino acids. The DNA of the CDR3 is TGTGCCAGCAGCTTCTCCGGGAGTCTTACAGATACGCAGTATTTT. It is translated as CASSFSGSLTDTQYF.

Of note for this clone: Germline and junction disagree at one end, which may indicate a read error. Within the sample, other DNA sequences also encode this same CDR3. V and J are TRBV30 and TRBJ1-1, with 9 positions matching TRBD1. Germline V gene data show CDR1 as GTSNPN and CDR2 as SVGIG (reference sequence). The CDR3 covers 16 residues. CDR3 sequence (DNA): TGTGCCTGGAGTGTAGGGGACACAGGGGGCAACACTGAGGCTTTCTTT. Its protein product is CAWSVGDTGGNTEAFF.

This chain connects TRBV2 to TRBJ2-7; D possibly corresponds to TRBD1 (5 bases). Per germline, CDR1 SNHLY and CDR2 FYNNEI. Trimming took 6 bases from V and 4 from J, leaving 10 bases between them. This CDR3 spans 12 amino acids. The CDR3 spells CASSRNRYEQYF. The CDR3 region has the DNA TGTGCCAGCAGCCGGAACAGGTACGAGCAGTACTTC. The full variable domain, its missing parts supplied by reference TRBV2 and TRBJ2-7, is EPEVTQTPSHQVTQMGQEVILRCVPISNHLYFYWYRQILGQKVEFLVSFYNNEISEKSEIFDDQFSVERPDGSNFTLKIRSTKLEDSAMYFCASSRNRYEQYFGPGTRLTVT.

V is TRBV30 and J is TRBJ2-6, with a tentative D call TRBD2 (5 bases). The CDR3 has 15 residues. V lost 8 bases and J lost 0, with 14 bases in between. CDR1 and CDR2 from the germline V gene are GTSNPN and SVGIG (reference sequence). CDR3 DNA sequence: TGTGCCCTGTACGGGAAGAGCTCTGGGGCCAACGTCCTGACTTTC. The encoded protein is CALYGKSSGANVLTF.

The chain is built from TRBV2 and TRBJ2-5; D is unresolved. The germline gives CDR1 SNHLY, CDR2 FYNNEI. Trimming took off 7 bases at V and 5 bases at J, with 8 bases between the two ends. The CDR3 length is 11 residues. CDR3 coding DNA: TGTGCCAGCAATCGTATGGAGACCCAGTACTTC. As protein: CASNRMETQYF. Using reference TRBV2 and TRBJ2-5 for the parts outside the CDR3, the full variable domain is EPEVTQTPSHQVTQMGQEVILRCVPISNHLYFYWYRQILGQKVEFLVSFYNNEISEKSEIFDDQFSVERPDGSNFTLKIRSTKLEDSAMYFCASNRMETQYFGPGTRLLVL.

CDR3 in DNA: TGTGCCAGCAGTGAATTAGCGGGAGGTTCTAAGACCCAGTACTTC. Encoded protein: CASSELAGGSKTQYF. This chain joins TRBV2 and TRBJ2-5; 10 bases line up with TRBD2. The junction had 6 bases not matched to a gene; V was cut back by 2 bases and J by 6 bases. The V gene's germline CDR1 is SNHLY and CDR2 FYNNEI. This CDR3 has 15 amino acids.

This rearrangement joins TRBV2 to TRBJ2-7; no firm D call. Germline-derived CDR1 and CDR2 are SNHLY and FYNNEI. The germline V and J ends were trimmed by 0 bases and 0 bases, with 9 bases remaining between them. The CDR3 extends over 15 amino acids. The CDR3 protein is CASSEASQASYEQYF. The CDR3 DNA reads TGTGCCAGCAGTGAAGCTAGTCAGGCCTCCTACGAGCAGTACTTC.

The chain carries TRBV5-1 and TRBJ2-5; 9 bases are shared with TRBD1. The assigned J gene may be wrong: the sequence end matches TRBJ2-7 better. Per germline, CDR1 SGHRS and CDR2 YFSETQ. This CDR3 comprises 15 residues. The CDR3 loop is CASSNRGPSFDEQYF. The DNA for the CDR3 is TGCGCCAGCAGTAACAGGGGGCCATCTTTCGACGAGCAGTACTTC.

This chain joins TRBV28 and TRBJ1-4; D not resolved. Per germline, CDR1 MDHEN and CDR2 SYDVKM. The CDR3 runs 13 residues. V lost 4 bases, J lost 6 bases, and 9 bases lay in between. The CDR3 spells CASSSGIYEKLFF. The CDR3 nucleotides read TGTGCCAGCAGTTCCGGCATCTATGAAAAACTGTTTTTT.

The rearrangement joins TRBV25-1 to TRBJ2-5; 11 bases fit TRBD1. The CDR3 length is 15 residues. Germline V gene data show CDR1 as MGHDK and CDR2 as SYGVNS. The V and J ends lost 6 bases and 2 bases, in that order; junction bases with no gene match: 5. CDR3 protein: CASSVRDRGQETQYF. CDR3 sequence (DNA): TGTGCCAGCAGCGTCCGGGACAGGGGGCAAGAGACCCAGTACTTC.

The V call is TRBV7-3, the J call TRBJ2-7, with D possibly being TRBD2 (6 bases). Germline V lookup: CDR1 SGHTA, CDR2 FQGTGA. This CDR3 comprises 15 residues. Trimming removed 2 bases at V and 5 bases at J, with 16 bases between. CDR3 region: CASSLSRRVIHEQYF. The CDR3 DNA sequence: TGTGCCAGCAGCTTATCGAGGAGGGTAATCCACGAGCAGTACTTC.

V gene TRBV19 combines with J gene TRBJ2-3; TRBD2 is a possible D gene (5 bases). Between the trimmed V and J ends, which lost 6 bases and 5 bases, there was a span of 15 bases. The germline V gene has CDR1 LNHDA and CDR2 SQIVND (reference sequence). The CDR3 sequence is 14 residues long. The CDR3 is CASSPRDRRDTQYF. In DNA, the CDR3 is TGTGCCAGTAGCCCCCGGGATCGTCGAGATACGCAGTATTTT.

V gene TRBV11-2 combines with J gene TRBJ1-2, with a possible D match to TRBD1 (5 bases). This CDR3 is built from 16 residues. Germline V CDR1 and CDR2: SGHAT, FQNNGV. Trimming removed 6 bases from V and 2 bases from J, with 19 bases in between. Here the CDR3 DNA reads TGTGCCAGCAGGCGGGCAGGGCAACGCTTAAACTATGGCTACACCTTC. As protein: CASRRAGQRLNYGYTF. The full variable domain, rest sourced from reference TRBV11-2 and TRBJ1-2, is EAGVAQSPRYKIIEKRQSVAFWCNPISGHATLYWYQQILGQGPKLLIQFQNNGVVDDSQLPKDRFSAERLKGVDSTLKIQPAKLEDSAVYLCASRRAGQRLNYGYTFGSGTRLTVV.

The chain combines TRBV9 with TRBJ2-5, with unresolved D. V lost 0 bases to trimming and J lost 1 base, with 10 bases between them. CDR1 is SGDLS and CDR2 is YYNGEE in the germline V gene. The CDR3 covers 15 residues. The DNA of the CDR3 is TGTGCCAGCAGCGTAGCCGTCGCAGCCCAAGAGACCCAGTACTTC. Its translation: CASSVAVAAQETQYF.

The rearrangement links TRBV5-1 to TRBJ2-5; D may be TRBD1 (5 bases). Trimming shortened V by 5 bases and J by 4 bases, and 12 bases separated the two germline ends. The CDR3 extends over 13 amino acids. CDR1 and CDR2 (germline): SGHRS, YFSETQ. The CDR3 nucleotides read TGCGCCAGCAGTTCCGAAGGGGTAGAGACCCAGTACTTC. This encodes CASSSEGVETQYF.

The chain recombines TRBV6-5 with TRBJ2-1; D ambiguous. Trimming shortened V by 5 bases and J by 12 bases, and 17 bases separated the two germline ends. This CDR3 has 13 residues. CDR1 is MNHEY, CDR2 SVGAGI, per germline. The CDR3 DNA sequence: TGTGCCAGCAGTCCCCTAAGGCCCGTTGCGCAGTTCTTC. It specifies CASSPLRPVAQFF.

The CDR3 nucleotides read TGTGCCAGCAGCTTACTAGCCGGCCCCGTGGGGACCCAGTACTTC. Residues: CASSLLAGPVGTQYF. The chain recombines TRBV7-2 with TRBJ2-5, with D perhaps matching TRBD2 (5 bases). Between the trimmed V and J ends, which lost 2 bases and 7 bases, there was a span of 17 bases. This CDR3 comprises 15 residues. CDR1 and CDR2 from the germline V gene are SGHTA and FQGNSA.

The chain employs TRBV11-3 and TRBJ2-1; D is possibly TRBD2 (6 bases). From germline, CDR1 is SGHNT and CDR2 YENEEA. The CDR3 covers 14 residues. Deletions cut 5 bases from V and 7 bases from J, with 15 bases between. CDR3 sequence: CASSPYSGTNEQFF. CDR3 DNA: TGTGCCAGCAGCCCCTACTCCGGGACTAATGAGCAGTTCTTC. Based on the CDR3 plus reference TRBV11-3 and TRBJ2-1, the full variable domain is EAGVVQSPRYKIIEKKQPVAFWCNPISGHNTLYWYLQNLGQGPELLIRYENEEAVDDSQLPKDRFSAERLKGVDSTLKIQPAELGDSAVYLCASSPYSGTNEQFFGPGTRLTVL.

A remark on this clone: At one end, the junction sequence differs from germline, possibly due to a read error. This chain uses TRBV7-7 with TRBJ2-1; 9 bases are shared with TRBD2. This CDR3 region has 15 residues. Germline CDR1 reads SSHAT; CDR2 reads FNYEAQ (reference sequence). The CDR3 is CASSLVAGEGNEQFF. The CDR3 DNA is TGTGCTAGCAGCTTAGTAGCGGGAGAGGGTAATGAGCAGTTCTTC.

The chain carries TRBV27 and TRBJ2-7; a weak D match, TRBD1 (6 bases). CDR1 and CDR2 from the germline V gene are MNHEY and SMNVEV (reference sequence). V was cut by 3 bases and J by 3 bases, with 12 bases left in between. The CDR3 runs 14 residues. This CDR3 is CASSFSWTDYEQYF. The CDR3 DNA follows: TGTGCCAGCAGTTTTTCTTGGACAGACTACGAGCAGTACTTC.

The gene calls are TRBV27 and TRBJ2-7, with 7 bases aligning to TRBD1. Germline V gene data show CDR1 as MNHEY and CDR2 as SMNVEV (reference sequence). There are 15 residues in the CDR3. V was clipped by 5 bases and J by 1 base; unmatched bases: 8. The CDR3 nucleotides read TGTGCCAGCAGTAAAGACAGGGAACGGTCCTACGAGCAGTACTTC. This translates into CASSKDRERSYEQYF.

The genes are TRBV18 and TRBJ2-1; D call uncertain. V was pared by 2 bases and J by 0 bases, with 17 bases between. CDR3 length: 18 amino acids. Looked up from germline, CDR1 is KGHSH and CDR2 is LQKENI. DNA of the CDR3: TGTGCCAGCTCACCAGTTATTCCGGCGGCAAGCTCCTACAATGAGCAGTTCTTC. It translates to CASSPVIPAASSYNEQFF.